These 31 T cell receptor beta chains were all obtained from the same sample, sequenced in a study of human T cells and chemical hapten exposure. TCRdb fed the RACE reads into MiXCR, producing one record per CDR3 protein. The sample contains roughly 34,000 distinct CDR3 sequences, 5.5% to 8% of which appear only once. Time point indicated: patch test 1, 2 weeks after DPC sensitization. Treatment given: therapeutic diphenylcyclopropenone sensitization with weekly scalp DPC. Unfractionated whole blood yielded the extracted total RNA. Sequencing used whole blood, obtained in connection with sensitization to the hapten diphenylcyclopropenone (DPC). These receptors came from a woman aged 30 to 39 with alopecia areata. Some clones in this sample may be carry-over from other donors' samples.

The chain recombines TRBV4-3 with TRBJ2-7, with D hard to call. The V end lost 4 bases, the J end lost 6 bases, and 10 bases lay between the germline ends. From germline, CDR1 is LGHNA and CDR2 YSLEER. This CDR3 comprises 12 residues. Here the CDR3 reads CASSREISEQYF. In nucleotides, the CDR3 is TGCGCCAGCAGCCGAGAGATCTCCGAGCAGTACTTC.

The V and J genes are TRBV12-3 or TRBV12-4 and TRBJ2-7; D could derive from TRBD1 or TRBD2 (5 bases each). CDR3 length: 15 residues. Trimming took 2 bases from V and 5 from J, leaving 16 bases between them. The CDR3 bases are TGTGCCAGCAGTTTATGGGGACCCGCCGCCCACGAGCAGTACTTC. Amino acid sequence: CASSLWGPAAHEQYF.

The rearrangement links TRBV6-6 to TRBJ2-2, with a tentative D call TRBD2 (6 bases). V was cut by 6 bases and J by 7 bases, with 18 bases left in between. The CDR3 has 15 amino acids. CDR1 MNHNY and CDR2 SVGAGI come from the germline V gene (reference sequence). The chain's CDR3 is CASSPFPRRDGELFF. CDR3 nucleotide sequence: TGTGCCAGCAGCCCCTTCCCCCGGCGGGACGGGGAGCTGTTTTTT.

This clonotype was observed a few times. The chain carries TRBV18 and TRBJ2-1; either TRBD1 or TRBD2 may fit D (6 bases each). V shed 6 bases and J shed 4 bases, with 13 bases lying between them. The CDR3 sequence is 14 residues long. Per the germline V gene, CDR1 is KGHSH and CDR2 is LQKENI. The CDR3 loop is CASSQEGVYNEQFF. The CDR3 DNA reads as TGTGCCAGCTCCCAGGAGGGGGTTTACAATGAGCAGTTCTTC.

This clonotype was seen repeatedly, ten times or more. The V call is TRBV3-1, the J call TRBJ2-7; 7 positions match TRBD2. The CDR3 is made up of 15 amino acids. Germline CDR1 is LGHDT and CDR2 is YNNKEL (reference sequence). J was trimmed by 2 bases and V by 4 bases; bases with no gene match: 8. The CDR3: CASSPLAGEPYEQYF. CDR3 nucleotide sequence: TGTGCCAGCAGCCCGCTCGCGGGGGAGCCCTACGAGCAGTACTTC.

The chain uses TRBV6-5 and TRBJ1-6; no clear D. Germline values: CDR1 MNHEY, CDR2 SVGAGI. This CDR3 has 14 amino acids. V was clipped by 2 bases and J by 6 bases, with 8 bases between them. The CDR3 DNA sequence: TGTGCCAGCAGTTACGACCATATTAATTCACCCCTCCACTTT. This sequence encodes CASSYDHINSPLHF.

This clonotype was picked up many times. The genes are TRBV6-1 and TRBJ1-1; TRBD1 aligns across 7 bases. V was clipped by 10 bases and J by 3 bases; unmatched bases: 8. CDR1 MNHNS and CDR2 SASEGT come from the germline V gene. This CDR3 contains 13 residues. This chain's CDR3 is CATKQGKDTEAFF. The DNA of the CDR3 is TGTGCCACAAAACAGGGGAAAGACACTGAAGCTTTCTTT.

At least ten counts were recorded for this clonotype. The V and J genes are TRBV12-3 or TRBV12-4 and TRBJ1-5; D is ambiguous. The V gene lost 6 bases and the J gene lost 0 bases, with 12 bases spanning the gap. This CDR3 has 15 residues. The CDR3 coding sequence is TGTGCCAGCAGACGAGGGAGTACTAGCAATCAGCCCCAGCATTTT. As protein: CASRRGSTSNQPQHF.

The genes are TRBV7-2 and TRBJ2-3; 8 nucleotides line up with TRBD1. Trimming took 2 bases from V and 1 from J; bases not matched to a gene: 2. CDR3 length: 15 residues. Germline V lookup: CDR1 SGHTA, CDR2 FQGNSA. The CDR3 spells CASSLQDRGTDTQYF. The CDR3 nucleotides read TGTGCCAGCAGCTTACAGGACAGGGGCACAGATACGCAGTATTTT.

In this sample, this clonotype turned up many times. The V gene is TRBV6-2 or TRBV6-3, the J gene TRBJ2-3; D unresolved. The CDR3 runs 15 residues. V lost 5 bases and J 1 base, leaving 13 bases between the germline ends. Germline CDR1 is MNHEY and CDR2 is SVGEGT. This chain's CDR3 is CASSRANLRTDTQYF. The CDR3 DNA follows: TGTGCCAGCAGTCGCGCCAATCTTCGCACAGATACGCAGTATTTT.

The J gene is TRBJ2-1, the V gene TRBV3-1; TRBD1 agrees at 10 bases. V gave up 4 bases and J gave up 8 bases; unmatched junction bases: 11. Germline-derived CDR1 and CDR2 are LGHDT and YNNKEL (reference sequence). The CDR3 is made up of 16 amino acids. The CDR3 DNA sequence: TGTGCCAGCAGCCTCTTCAAGACGGGGACAGGGGATGAGCAGTTCTTC. Its protein is CASSLFKTGTGDEQFF.

This clonotype was seen at least ten times. The V gene is TRBV12-3 or TRBV12-4, the J gene TRBJ1-2; D is unresolved. Trimming cost V 6 bases and J 5 bases, with 10 bases left between them. This CDR3 comprises 12 residues. CDR3 protein: CASRRGAYGYTF. CDR3 nucleotides: TGTGCCAGCAGACGGGGAGCGTATGGCTACACCTTC.

This clonotype was seen ten or more times. The rearrangement links TRBV5-6 to TRBJ1-5, with 9 bases matching TRBD1. This CDR3 is built from 16 residues. CDR1 and CDR2 from the germline V gene are SGHDT and YYEEEE. The V segment lost 3 bases and the J segment 6 bases; nucleotides outside the gene matches: 10. CDR3 in DNA: TGTGCCAGCAGCTCATCCGGGACAGGGAATAGTCAGCCCCAGCATTTT. It codes for CASSSSGTGNSQPQHF.

In its sample, this clonotype was seen many times. The V call is TRBV29-1, the J call TRBJ2-5, with a possible D match to TRBD1 (6 bases). CDR1 is SQVTM, CDR2 ANQGSEA, per germline. Trimming pared 6 bases from V and 4 bases from J, leaving 15 bases between. CDR3 length: 13 amino acids. The CDR3 protein is CSVTARGGETQYF. CDR3 DNA: TGCAGCGTAACGGCCCGAGGGGGAGAGACCCAGTACTTC.

The chain carries TRBV7-9 and TRBJ1-5; TRBD1 is a possible D gene (5 bases). This CDR3 spans 14 amino acids. Germline CDR1 reads SEHNR; CDR2 reads FQNEAQ (reference sequence). Trimming shortened V by 1 base and J by 5 bases, and 9 bases separated the two germline ends. DNA for the CDR3: TGTGCCAGCAGCTTAGGGGGCGCTGATCAGCCCCAGCATTTT. Translating gives CASSLGGADQPQHF.

In this sample, this clonotype turned up a few times. This sequence joins TRBV9 and TRBJ2-1, with 10 bases lining up with TRBD2. From germline, CDR1 is SGDLS and CDR2 YYNGEE. The CDR3 is 15 amino acids. With V trimmed by 0 bases and J by 8 bases, 5 bases remained unmatched. The CDR3 region is CASSVVSGGADEQFF. In DNA, the CDR3 is TGTGCCAGCAGCGTAGTGAGCGGGGGGGCCGATGAGCAGTTCTTC.

This clonotype was detected only a few times. The genes are TRBV6-2 or TRBV6-3 and TRBJ1-5; no reliable D call. The V end was cut by 1 base, the J end by 3 bases, with 4 bases between. Germline V gene data show CDR1 as MNHEY and CDR2 as SVGEGT. The CDR3 totals 13 residues. CDR3 bases: TGTGCCAGCAGTTACTTATCCAATCAGCCCCAGCATTTT. It translates to CASSYLSNQPQHF.

This clonotype was detected a few times. This chain links TRBV28 with TRBJ2-3, with unresolved D. The CDR3 loop spans 11 amino acids. CDR1 and CDR2 (germline): MDHEN, SYDVKM. The V gene lost 3 bases and the J gene lost 6 bases, with 4 bases spanning the gap. The CDR3 reads CASSFGDTQYF. DNA for the CDR3: TGTGCCAGCAGTTTTGGTGATACGCAGTATTTT.

Concerning this clonotype: A junction end diverges from the germline sequence, so it may reflect a read error. The chain recombines TRBV20-1 with TRBJ1-5, with D possibly being TRBD1 (5 bases). The CDR3 loop spans 14 amino acids. Germline V gives CDR1 DFQATT, CDR2 SNEGSKA (reference sequence). CDR3: CSARGMGRRQPQHF. The DNA for the CDR3 is TGCAGTGCCAGAGGTATGGGGCGAAGGCAGCCCCAGCATTTT.

V usage is TRBV5-1 and J usage is TRBJ2-3; D is perhaps TRBD1 or TRBD2 (5 bases each). The CDR3 extends over 15 amino acids. Germline V gene lookup returns CDR1 SGHRS and CDR2 YFSETQ. The V end lost 2 bases, the J end lost 2 bases, and 12 bases lay between the germline ends. The CDR3 here is CASSFMGDPTDTQYF. In DNA, the CDR3 is TGCGCCAGCAGCTTTATGGGGGACCCCACAGATACGCAGTATTTT.

This clonotype has more than one count but fewer than ten. V gene TRBV11-3 combines with J gene TRBJ2-1, with TRBD2 matching 8 bases. Trimming took 1 base from V and 5 from J; bases not matched to a gene: 4. This CDR3 is 15 amino acids long. CDR1 and CDR2 (germline): SGHNT, YENEEA. The CDR3 coding sequence is TGTGCCAGCAGCTTAGGGGGACTAGGGGACAATGAGCAGTTCTTC. It yields the protein CASSLGGLGDNEQFF.

This clonotype was picked up many times. This chain links TRBV4-3 with TRBJ2-3, with a tentative D call TRBD2 (6 bases). Deletions cut 5 bases from V and 0 bases from J, with 12 bases between. CDR3 size: 15 residues. Germline V CDR1 and CDR2: LGHNA, YSLEER. CDR3: CASSDGTPSTDTQYF. The CDR3 DNA reads TGCGCCAGCAGCGACGGGACTCCTAGCACAGATACGCAGTATTTT.

The chain has TRBV5-1 and TRBJ1-6; maybe TRBD1 (6 bases). Germline V gives CDR1 SGHRS, CDR2 YFSETQ. The CDR3 is made up of 16 amino acids. Between the trimmed V and J ends, which lost 4 bases and 0 bases, there was a span of 11 bases. CDR3 in amino acids: CASSGGGSSYNSPLHF. The CDR3 nucleotides read TGCGCCAGCAGCGGGGGGGGCAGCTCCTATAATTCACCCCTCCACTTT.

Many counts were recorded for this clonotype. The chain carries TRBV4-2 and TRBJ2-6, with a possible D match to TRBD1 (5 bases). CDR1 is LGHNA and CDR2 is YNFKEQ in the germline V gene. V gave up 0 bases and J gave up 7 bases, with 13 bases separating them. The CDR3 runs to 16 residues. DNA of the CDR3: TGTGCCAGCAGCCAAGACAGGGCCCTTCTCGCCAACGTCCTGACTTTC. Protein: CASSQDRALLANVLTF.

This clonotype was detected only a few times. The V gene is TRBV19, the J gene TRBJ2-7; 7 positions match TRBD2. J was trimmed by 6 bases and V by 4 bases; bases with no gene match: 9. The CDR3 spans 14 residues. CDR1 and CDR2 (germline): LNHDA, SQIVND (reference sequence). The CDR3 loop reads CASSRGRTRPEQYF. The CDR3, as DNA: TGTGCCAGTAGTAGGGGTCGGACTAGACCCGAGCAGTACTTC.

This clonotype appeared a few times. The chain has TRBV2 and TRBJ1-4; no clear D gene. The CDR3 is 16 residues long. Trimming shortened V by 6 bases and J by 4 bases, and 18 bases separated the two germline ends. Germline-derived CDR1 and CDR2 are SNHLY and FYNNEI. CDR3 loop: CASRDEGGGYNEKLFF. DNA of the CDR3: TGTGCCAGCAGGGACGAGGGTGGCGGATATAATGAAAAACTGTTTTTT.

The chain recombines TRBV7-2 with TRBJ2-2, with 8 bases identical to TRBD2. V trimming: 4 bases; J trimming: 5 bases; junction bases outside the gene matches: 3. The CDR3 extends over 14 amino acids. Germline values: CDR1 SGHTA, CDR2 FQGNSA. In DNA, the CDR3 is TGTGCCAGCAGCTCCGGGGGGGGGACCGGGGAGCTGTTTTTT. Its protein is CASSSGGGTGELFF.

This clonotype was detected only a few times. The chain links TRBV24-1 to TRBJ1-5; D remains unclear. The CDR3 runs 14 residues. V was pared by 0 bases and J by 7 bases, with 9 bases between. Germline V gives CDR1 KGHDR, CDR2 SFDVKD. The DNA for the CDR3 is TGTGCCACCAGTGATTTGGGGGTGAGGCAGCCCCAGCATTTT. This encodes CATSDLGVRQPQHF.

This clonotype was seen repeatedly, ten times or more. This chain connects TRBV12-3 or TRBV12-4 to TRBJ1-3; 8 bases align to TRBD1. The junction had 6 bases not matched to a gene; V was cut back by 3 bases and J by 5 bases. CDR3 size: 15 residues. The CDR3, as DNA: TGTGCCAGCAGTTTTGCAAGACAGGGGCGAAACACCATATATTTT. Amino acids: CASSFARQGRNTIYF.

This clonotype occurred a few times. This rearrangement joins TRBV4-2 to TRBJ2-7; 7 bases line up with TRBD1. Germline CDR1 is LGHNA and CDR2 is YNFKEQ. The ends lost 4 bases at V and 3 bases at J; junction bases unmatched: 6. The CDR3 totals 14 residues. Here the CDR3 reads CASSPWGQLYEQYF. As DNA, the CDR3 is TGTGCCAGCAGCCCCTGGGGACAGCTCTACGAGCAGTACTTC.

This clonotype was counted at least ten times. The chain has TRBV7-2 and TRBJ2-1, with a tentative D call TRBD2 (5 bases). Germline CDR1 is SGHTA and CDR2 is FQGNSA. V lost 3 bases to trimming and J lost 3 bases, with 18 bases between them. The CDR3 has 17 amino acids. The CDR3 DNA reads TGTGCCAGCAGCTTTAACGCGGGCCGCCTGATCTACAATGAGCAGTTCTTC. Protein sequence: CASSFNAGRLIYNEQFF.